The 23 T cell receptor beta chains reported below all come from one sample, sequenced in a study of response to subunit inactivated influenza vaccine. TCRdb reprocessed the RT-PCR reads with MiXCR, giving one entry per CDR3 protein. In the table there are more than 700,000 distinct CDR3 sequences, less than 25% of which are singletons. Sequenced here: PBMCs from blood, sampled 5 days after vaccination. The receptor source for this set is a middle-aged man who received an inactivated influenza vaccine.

This chain's CDR3 is CVSTSLPNTGELFF. Written as DNA, the CDR3 is TGTGTTTCGACTAGTTTGCCGAACACCGGGGAGCTGTTTTTT. The chain carries TRBV27 and TRBJ2-2; TRBD2 might be the D (6 bases). This CDR3 comprises 14 residues. Germline CDR1 and CDR2: MNHEY and SMNVEV (reference sequence).

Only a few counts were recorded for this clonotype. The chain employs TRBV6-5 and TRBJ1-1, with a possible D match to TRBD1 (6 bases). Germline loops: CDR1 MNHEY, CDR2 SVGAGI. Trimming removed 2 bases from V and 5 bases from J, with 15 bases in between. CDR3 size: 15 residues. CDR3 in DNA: TGTGCCAGCAGTTACAGACAGGCTGGCCAAACTGAAGCTTTCTTT. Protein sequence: CASSYRQAGQTEAFF.

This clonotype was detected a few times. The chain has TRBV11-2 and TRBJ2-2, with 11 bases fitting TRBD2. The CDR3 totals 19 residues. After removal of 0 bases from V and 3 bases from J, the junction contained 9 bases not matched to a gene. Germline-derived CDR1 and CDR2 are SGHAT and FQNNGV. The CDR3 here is CASSLDRGLAGGYTGELFF. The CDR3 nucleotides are TGTGCCAGCAGCTTAGATCGCGGGCTAGCGGGGGGATACACCGGGGAGCTGTTTTTT. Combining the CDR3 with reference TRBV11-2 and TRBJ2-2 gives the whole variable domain EAGVAQSPRYKIIEKRQSVAFWCNPISGHATLYWYQQILGQGPKLLIQFQNNGVVDDSQLPKDRFSAERLKGVDSTLKIQPAKLEDSAVYLCASSLDRGLAGGYTGELFFGEGSRLTVL.

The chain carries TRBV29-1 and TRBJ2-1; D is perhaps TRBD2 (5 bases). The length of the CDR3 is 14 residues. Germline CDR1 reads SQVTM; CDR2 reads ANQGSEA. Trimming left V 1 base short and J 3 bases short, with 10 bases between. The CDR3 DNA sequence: TGCAGCGTTGAAGGACACGGAGGCTACAATGAGCAGTTCTTC. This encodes CSVEGHGGYNEQFF.

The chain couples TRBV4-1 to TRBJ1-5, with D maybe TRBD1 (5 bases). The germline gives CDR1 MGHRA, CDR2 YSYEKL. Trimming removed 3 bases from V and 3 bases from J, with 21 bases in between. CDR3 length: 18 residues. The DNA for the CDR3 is TGCGCCAGCAGCCAGAGGGTTGATGTGGGGGGTTTCAATCAGCCCCAGCATTTT. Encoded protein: CASSQRVDVGGFNQPQHF.

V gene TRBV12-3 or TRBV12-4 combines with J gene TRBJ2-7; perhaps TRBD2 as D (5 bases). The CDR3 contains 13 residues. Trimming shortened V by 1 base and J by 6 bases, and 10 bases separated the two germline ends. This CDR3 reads CASSLDGLPEQYF. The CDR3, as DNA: TGTGCCAGCAGTTTAGACGGACTCCCCGAGCAGTACTTC.

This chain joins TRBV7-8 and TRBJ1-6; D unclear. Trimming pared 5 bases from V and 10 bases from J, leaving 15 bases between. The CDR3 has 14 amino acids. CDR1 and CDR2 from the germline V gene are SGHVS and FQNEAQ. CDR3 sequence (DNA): TGTGCCAGCAGCCGTAGCGGTTCTCGGTCACCCCTCCACTTT. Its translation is CASSRSGSRSPLHF. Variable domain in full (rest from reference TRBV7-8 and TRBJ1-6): GAGVSQSPRYKVAKRGQDVALRCDPISGHVSLFWYQQALGQGPEFLTYFQNEAQLDKSGLPSDRFFAERPEGSVSTLKIQRTQQEDSAVYLCASSRSGSRSPLHFGNGTRLTVT.

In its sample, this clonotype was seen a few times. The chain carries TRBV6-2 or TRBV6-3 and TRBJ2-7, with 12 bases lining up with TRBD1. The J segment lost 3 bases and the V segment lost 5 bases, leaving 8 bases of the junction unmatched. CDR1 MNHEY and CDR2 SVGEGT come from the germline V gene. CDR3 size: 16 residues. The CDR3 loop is CASSDPGTGGGYEQYF. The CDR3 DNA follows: TGTGCCAGCAGTGACCCTGGGACAGGGGGCGGCTACGAGCAGTACTTC.

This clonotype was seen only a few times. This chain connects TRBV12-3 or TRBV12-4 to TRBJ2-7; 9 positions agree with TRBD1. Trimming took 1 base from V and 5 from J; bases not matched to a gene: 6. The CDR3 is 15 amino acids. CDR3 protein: CASSLGIGTGHEQYF. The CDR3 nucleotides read TGTGCCAGCAGTTTAGGTATCGGGACAGGGCACGAGCAGTACTTC.

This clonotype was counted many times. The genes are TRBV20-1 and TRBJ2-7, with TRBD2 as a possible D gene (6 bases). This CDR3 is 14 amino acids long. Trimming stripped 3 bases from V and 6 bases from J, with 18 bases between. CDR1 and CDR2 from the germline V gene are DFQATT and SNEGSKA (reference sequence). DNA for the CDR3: TGCAGTGCTAGTCGAACGGGAGTTATCAGCGAGCAGTACTTC. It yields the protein CSASRTGVISEQYF.

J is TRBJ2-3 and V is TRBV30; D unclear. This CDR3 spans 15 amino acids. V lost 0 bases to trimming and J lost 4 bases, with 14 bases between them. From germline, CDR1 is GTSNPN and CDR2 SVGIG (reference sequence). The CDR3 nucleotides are TGTGCCTGGAGTGTTGTCGGGCGATGGGCAGATACGCAGTATTTT. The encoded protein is CAWSVVGRWADTQYF.

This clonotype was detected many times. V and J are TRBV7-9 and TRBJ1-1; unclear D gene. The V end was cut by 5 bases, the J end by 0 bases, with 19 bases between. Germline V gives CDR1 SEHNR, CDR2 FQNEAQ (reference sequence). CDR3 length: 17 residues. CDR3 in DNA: TGTGCCAGCAGCCCACGTTCCCTAACTGAAGTGAACACTGAAGCTTTCTTT. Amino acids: CASSPRSLTEVNTEAFF.

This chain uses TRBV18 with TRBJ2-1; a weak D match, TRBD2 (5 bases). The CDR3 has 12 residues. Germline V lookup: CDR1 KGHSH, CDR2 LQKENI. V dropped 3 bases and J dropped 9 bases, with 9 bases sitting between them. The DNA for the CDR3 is TGTGCCAGCTCACCCAACGCGGGTGAGCAGTTCTTC. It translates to CASSPNAGEQFF.

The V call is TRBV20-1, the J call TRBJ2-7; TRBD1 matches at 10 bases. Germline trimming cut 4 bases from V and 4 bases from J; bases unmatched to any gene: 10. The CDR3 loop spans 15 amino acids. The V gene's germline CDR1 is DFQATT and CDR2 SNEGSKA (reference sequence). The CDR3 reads CSATQTGGASYEQYF. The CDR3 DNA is TGCAGTGCTACCCAGACAGGGGGCGCGAGTTACGAGCAGTACTTC.

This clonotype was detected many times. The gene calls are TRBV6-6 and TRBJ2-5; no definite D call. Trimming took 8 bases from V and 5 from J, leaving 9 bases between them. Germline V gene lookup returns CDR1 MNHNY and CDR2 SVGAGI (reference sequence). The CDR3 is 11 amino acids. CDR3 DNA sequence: TGTGCCAGCCGTAAAGGGGAGACCCAGTACTTC. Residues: CASRKGETQYF.

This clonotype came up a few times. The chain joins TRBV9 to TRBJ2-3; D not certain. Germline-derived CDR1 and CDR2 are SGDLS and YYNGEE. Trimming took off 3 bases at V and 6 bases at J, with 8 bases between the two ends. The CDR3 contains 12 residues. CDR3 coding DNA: TGTGCCAGCAGCGCCGAAGATGATACGCAGTATTTT. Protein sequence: CASSAEDDTQYF.

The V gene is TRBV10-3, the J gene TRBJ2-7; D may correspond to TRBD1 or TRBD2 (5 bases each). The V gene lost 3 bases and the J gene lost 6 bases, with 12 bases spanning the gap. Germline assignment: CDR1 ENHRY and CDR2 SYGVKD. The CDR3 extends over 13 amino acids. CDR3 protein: CAISDLWGTEQYF. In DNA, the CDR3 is TGTGCCATCAGTGATCTTTGGGGGACCGAGCAGTACTTC.

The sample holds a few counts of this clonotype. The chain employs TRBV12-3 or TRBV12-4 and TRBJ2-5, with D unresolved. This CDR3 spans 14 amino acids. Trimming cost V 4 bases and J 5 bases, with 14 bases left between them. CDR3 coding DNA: TGTGCCAGCAGTTCCCCCCGCGGTCCGGAGACCCAGTACTTC. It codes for CASSSPRGPETQYF.

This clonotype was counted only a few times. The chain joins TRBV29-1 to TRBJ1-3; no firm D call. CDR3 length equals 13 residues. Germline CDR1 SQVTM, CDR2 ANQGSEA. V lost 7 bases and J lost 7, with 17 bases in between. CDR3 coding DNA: TGCAGCGCACTCGGGCTCCACGTGAACACCATATATTTT. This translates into CSALGLHVNTIYF. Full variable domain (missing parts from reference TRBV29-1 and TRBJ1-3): SAVISQKPSRDICQRGTSLTIQCQVDSQVTMMFWYRQQPGQSLTLIATANQGSEATYESGFVIDKFPISRPNLTFSTLTVSNMSPEDSSIYLCSALGLHVNTIYFGEGSWLTVV.

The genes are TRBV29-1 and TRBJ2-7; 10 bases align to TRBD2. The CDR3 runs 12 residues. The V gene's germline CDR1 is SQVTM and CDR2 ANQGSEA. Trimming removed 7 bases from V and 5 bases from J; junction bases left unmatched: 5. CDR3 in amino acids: CSAKREGHEQYF. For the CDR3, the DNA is TGCAGCGCTAAGCGGGAGGGCCACGAGCAGTACTTC.

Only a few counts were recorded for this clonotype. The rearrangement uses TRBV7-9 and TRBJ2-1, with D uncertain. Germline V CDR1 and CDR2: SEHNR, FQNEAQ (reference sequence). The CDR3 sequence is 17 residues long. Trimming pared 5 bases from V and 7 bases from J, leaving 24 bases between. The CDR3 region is CASSATPVDPSRNEQFF. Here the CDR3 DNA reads TGTGCCAGCAGCGCCACTCCCGTTGACCCTTCGAGGAATGAGCAGTTCTTC.

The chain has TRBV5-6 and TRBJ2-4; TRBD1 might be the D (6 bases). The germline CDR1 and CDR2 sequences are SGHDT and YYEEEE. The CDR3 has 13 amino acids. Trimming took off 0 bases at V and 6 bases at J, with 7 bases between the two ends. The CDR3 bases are TGTGCCAGCAGCTTGGTGACAGGAAACATTCAGTACTTC. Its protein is CASSLVTGNIQYF.

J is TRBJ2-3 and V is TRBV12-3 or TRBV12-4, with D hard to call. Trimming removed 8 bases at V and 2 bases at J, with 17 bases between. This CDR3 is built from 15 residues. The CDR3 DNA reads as TGTGCCAGCGGCCGAAGCCCGAATCCCACAGATACGCAGTATTTT. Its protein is CASGRSPNPTDTQYF.